Below, one TCR beta chain is given with its context. Its antigen is not known. Time point of the sample: week 23, last vaccination. It was 300 ug of mutant IDH1 20-mer peptide that made up each vaccine dose, given with topical imiquimod. The CDR3 has 17 amino acids. Germline-derived CDR1 and CDR2 are SEHNR and FQNEAQ (reference sequence). The V gene end was trimmed by 5 bases and the J gene end by 1 base; junction bases not matched to a gene: 10. The sample belongs to a study of a mutant IDH1 vaccine in newly diagnosed glioma. Overall study: Vaccination was launched 4-6 weeks after radiotherapy alone, or with temozolomide cycles. Previous treatment comprised radiotherapy, temozolomide, or both, mostly both.

Clones were sequenced by immunoSEQ multiplex PCR, and TCRdb holds only the in-frame ones, with some missing. This table has tens of thousands of clones, 84% appearing once. The TCR comes from a man in his late teens or twenties with glioma. Specimen: PBMCs, collected from a glioma patient whose treatment included an IDH1 peptide vaccine. The chain has TRBV7-9 and TRBJ1-1, with 10 bases aligning to TRBD1. This CDR3 is CASSLGTGARKNTEAFF. The CDR3 DNA reads TGTGCCAGCAGCCTCGGGACAGGGGCCCGTAAGAACACTGAAGCTTTCTTT.